One sample yielded the 19 T cell receptor beta chains listed below, sequenced in a study of blood T cell repertoires in COVID-19. Only in-frame clones appear in the TCRdb table, and some are missing; sequencing was by immunoSEQ multiplex PCR. The table has under 100,000 clones, about nine tenths seen once. Source material: peripheral blood. Source of these receptors: a human donor in a cohort sampled during active COVID-19.

V usage is TRBV9 and J usage is TRBJ2-1, with a tentative D call TRBD2 (6 bases). CDR1 is SGDLS, CDR2 YYNGEE, per germline. This CDR3 has 16 residues. V was clipped by 0 bases and J by 0 bases, with 10 bases between them. The CDR3 nucleotides are TGTGCCAGCAGCGTAGCGAGCGGGCTCTCCTACAATGAGCAGTTCTTC. Translation gives CASSVASGLSYNEQFF.

The chain is built from TRBV5-5 and TRBJ1-5, with 8 positions matching TRBD1. V dropped 1 base and J dropped 5; count of bases not matched to a gene: 8. Germline V lookup: CDR1 SGHKS, CDR2 YYEKEE (reference sequence). This CDR3 has 16 amino acids. The CDR3 sequence: CASSLSPRTGHQPQHF. CDR3 sequence (DNA): TGTGCCAGCAGCTTGAGCCCTCGGACAGGGCATCAGCCCCAGCATTTT.

This clone has just a few counts. This sequence joins TRBV28 and TRBJ2-5; 11 bases are a match to TRBD2. The V and J ends lost 3 bases and 2 bases, in that order; junction bases with no gene match: 5. CDR3 length: 16 residues. The germline CDR1 and CDR2 sequences are MDHEN and SYDVKM. The CDR3, as DNA: TGTGCCAGCAGTTTCCCACTAGCGGGAGTACAAGAGACCCAGTACTTC. This translates into CASSFPLAGVQETQYF.

The chain employs TRBV7-3 and TRBJ2-6; no clear D. Trimming stripped 5 bases from V and 4 bases from J, with 15 bases between. The CDR3 totals 16 residues. Germline V CDR1 and CDR2: SGHTA, FQGTGA. DNA of the CDR3: TGTGCCAGCAGCCCCATCCCCACACCCGGGGCCAACGTCCTGACTTTC. Protein: CASSPIPTPGANVLTF.

The chain links TRBV10-1 to TRBJ2-3; 11 bases align to TRBD2. In germline, CDR1 is WNHNN, CDR2 SYGVQD (reference sequence). The CDR3 runs to 17 residues. The V and J ends lost 6 bases and 0 bases, in that order; junction bases with no gene match: 8. CDR3 coding DNA: TGCGCCAGCAGCGCCGGGACTAGCGGAGCTAGCACAGATACGCAGTATTTT. It specifies CASSAGTSGASTDTQYF.

This chain uses TRBV14 with TRBJ2-1; TRBD2 matches 9 bases. Per germline, CDR1 SGHDN and CDR2 FVKESK. There are 15 residues in the CDR3. V shed 1 base, J shed 4 bases, and the junction held 2 bases outside the gene matches. CDR3 region: CASSQGSGRYNEQFF. The CDR3 DNA reads TGTGCCAGCAGCCAAGGGAGCGGGAGGTACAATGAGCAGTTCTTC.

V and J are TRBV7-3 and TRBJ2-2; 7 positions agree with TRBD2. Germline assignment: CDR1 SGHTA and CDR2 FQGTGA. CDR3 length: 16 residues. V was pared by 5 bases and J by 5 bases, with 11 bases of the junction left unmatched. CDR3 sequence: CASSGEGGRGTGELFF. In DNA form, the CDR3 reads TGTGCCAGCAGCGGCGAGGGAGGGAGGGGAACCGGGGAGCTGTTTTTT.

V usage is TRBV7-8 and J usage is TRBJ1-4, with 11 bases matching TRBD1. The CDR3 is 17 residues long. V dropped 4 bases and J dropped 6; count of bases not matched to a gene: 10. Germline CDR1 and CDR2: SGHVS and FQNEAQ. The CDR3, as DNA: TGTGCCAGCAGCTCCGGACAGGGGGCAGTAGGAGATGAAAAACTGTTTTTT. Translated, it gives CASSSGQGAVGDEKLFF.

This clone has a handful of counts. The chain joins TRBV29-1 to TRBJ2-1, with D perhaps matching TRBD2 (6 bases). The CDR3 is 13 amino acids. The germline CDR1 and CDR2 sequences are SQVTM and ANQGSEA. Trimming took 5 bases from V and 4 from J, leaving 12 bases between them. CDR3 region: CSVCGIGYNEQFF. The CDR3 DNA reads TGCAGCGTTTGCGGGATCGGATACAATGAGCAGTTCTTC.

The chain couples TRBV28 to TRBJ1-5; no reliable D call. Per germline, CDR1 MDHEN and CDR2 SYDVKM. The CDR3 runs 15 residues. Trimming shortened V by 3 bases and J by 0 bases, and 9 bases separated the two germline ends. The CDR3 region is CASSLRRYSNQPQHF. The CDR3 DNA reads TGTGCCAGCAGTTTGAGGCGGTATAGCAATCAGCCCCAGCATTTT. Based on the CDR3 plus reference TRBV28 and TRBJ1-5, the full variable domain is DVKVTQSSRYLVKRTGEKVFLECVQDMDHENMFWYRQDPGLGLRLIYFSYDVKMKEKGDIPEGYSVSREKKERFSLILESASTNQTSMYLCASSLRRYSNQPQHFGDGTRLSIL.

The rearrangement joins TRBV20-1 to TRBJ2-3; TRBD2 agrees at 13 bases. The V and J ends lost 4 bases and 3 bases, in that order; junction bases with no gene match: 10. The CDR3 is made up of 17 amino acids. Per germline, CDR1 DFQATT and CDR2 SNEGSKA (reference sequence). The CDR3 spells CSATEPRLAGGTDTQYF. The CDR3 DNA is TGCAGTGCTACTGAACCCCGACTAGCGGGAGGTACAGATACGCAGTATTTT.

The genes are TRBV21-1 and TRBJ1-2; the listed D gene, TRBD1, was not tested against the DNA. TRBV21-1 is described as a pseudogene. The CDR3 has 15 residues. CDR3 protein: CASRIGQGANYGYTF. DNA of the CDR3: TGTGCCAGCAGGATCGGACAGGGAGCTAACTATGGCTACACCTTC.

V is TRBV27 and J is TRBJ2-7, with D possibly being TRBD2 (5 bases). V gave up 5 bases and J gave up 2 bases, with 19 bases separating them. The CDR3 covers 16 residues. Germline V gene sequence: CDR1 MNHEY, CDR2 SMNVEV (reference sequence). As DNA, the CDR3 is TGTGCCAGCAGTCTCAGTCCGGGAAGCGGTGCCTACGAGCAGTACTTC. This codes for CASSLSPGSGAYEQYF.

The chain couples TRBV5-1 to TRBJ2-7, with 10 bases matching TRBD1. V gave up 2 bases and J gave up 5 bases; unmatched junction bases: 7. CDR3 size: 15 residues. CDR1 is SGHRS, CDR2 YFSETQ, per germline. The CDR3 here is CASSLGGTGAHEQYF. In DNA form, the CDR3 reads TGCGCCAGCAGCTTAGGAGGGACAGGGGCCCACGAGCAGTACTTC.

This chain joins TRBV19 and TRBJ2-7; 8 nucleotides agree with TRBD2. Germline CDR1 is LNHDA and CDR2 is SQIVND (reference sequence). Unmatched junction bases numbered 5, after V lost 2 bases and J lost 5 bases. This CDR3 region has 14 residues. In nucleotides, the CDR3 is TGTGCCAGTAGTATAACGGGAGGGCCGAACGAGCAGTACTTC. Protein sequence: CASSITGGPNEQYF.

The CDR3 here is CASSLYGGRSYEQYF. The CDR3 region has the DNA TGTGCCAGCAGTTTATACGGCGGGAGAAGTTACGAGCAGTACTTC. The genes are TRBV28 and TRBJ2-7; 7 nucleotides agree with TRBD2. Per the germline V gene, CDR1 is MDHEN and CDR2 is SYDVKM. After removal of 1 base from V and 4 bases from J, the junction contained 7 bases not matched to a gene. The CDR3 has 15 amino acids. The whole variable domain, filled in from reference TRBV28 and TRBJ2-7, reads DVKVTQSSRYLVKRTGEKVFLECVQDMDHENMFWYRQDPGLGLRLIYFSYDVKMKEKGDIPEGYSVSREKKERFSLILESASTNQTSMYLCASSLYGGRSYEQYFGPGTRLTVT.

The chain links TRBV27 to TRBJ2-7; TRBD2 matches 12 bases. The CDR3 contains 16 residues. Germline loops: CDR1 MNHEY, CDR2 SMNVEV (reference sequence). Trimming at V came to 4 bases and at J to 5 bases, leaving 9 bases not matched to a gene. This chain's CDR3 is CASSYILAGGAHEQYF. CDR3 DNA sequence: TGTGCCAGCAGTTATATTCTAGCGGGAGGGGCCCACGAGCAGTACTTC.

Only a few counts were recorded for this clone. This rearrangement joins TRBV2 to TRBJ2-3; TRBD1 is a possible D gene (6 bases). Germline CDR1 SNHLY, CDR2 FYNNEI. The CDR3 spans 15 residues. V was pared by 6 bases and J by 2 bases, with 15 bases between. DNA for the CDR3: TGTGCCAGCAGGTCCGGGACAAATATCACAGATACGCAGTATTTT. It translates to CASRSGTNITDTQYF.

The chain uses TRBV12-3 or TRBV12-4 and TRBJ2-5; D may be TRBD2 (7 bases). Trimming took 6 bases from V and 4 from J, leaving 9 bases between them. CDR3 size: 12 residues. In DNA, the CDR3 is TGTGCCAGCAGGAGGGGGGGAGAGACCCAGTACTTC. It is translated as CASRRGGETQYF.